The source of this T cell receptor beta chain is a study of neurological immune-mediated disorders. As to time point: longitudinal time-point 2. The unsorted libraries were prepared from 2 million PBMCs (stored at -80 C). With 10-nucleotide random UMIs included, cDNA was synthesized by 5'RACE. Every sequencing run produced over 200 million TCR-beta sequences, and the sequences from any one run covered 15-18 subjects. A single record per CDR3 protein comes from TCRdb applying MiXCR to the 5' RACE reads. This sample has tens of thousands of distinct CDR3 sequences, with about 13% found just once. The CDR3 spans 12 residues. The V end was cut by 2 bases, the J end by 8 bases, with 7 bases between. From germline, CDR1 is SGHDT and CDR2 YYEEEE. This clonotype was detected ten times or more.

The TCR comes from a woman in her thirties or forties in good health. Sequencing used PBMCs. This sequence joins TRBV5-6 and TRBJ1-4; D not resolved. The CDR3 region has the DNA TGTGCCAGCAGCTTAAGTCGAGAAAAACTGTTTTTT. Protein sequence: CASSLSREKLFF.